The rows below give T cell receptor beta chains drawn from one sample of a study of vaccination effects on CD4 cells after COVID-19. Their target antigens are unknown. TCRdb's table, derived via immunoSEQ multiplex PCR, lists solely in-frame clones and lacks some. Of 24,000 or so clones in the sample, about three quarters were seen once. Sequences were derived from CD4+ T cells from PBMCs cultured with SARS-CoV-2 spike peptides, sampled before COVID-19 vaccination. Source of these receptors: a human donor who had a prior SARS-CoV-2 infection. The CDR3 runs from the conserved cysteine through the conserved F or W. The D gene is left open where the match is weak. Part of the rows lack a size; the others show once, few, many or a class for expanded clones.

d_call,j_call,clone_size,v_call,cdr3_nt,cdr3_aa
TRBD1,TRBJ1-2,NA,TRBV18,TGTGCCAGCTCACTCGGACAGGGGCCTCGAAGCGGCTATGGCTACACCTTC,CASSLGQGPRSGYGYTF
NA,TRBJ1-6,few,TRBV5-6,TGTGCCAGCGGAGACAGCTCTTATAATTCACCCCTCCACTTT,CASGDSSYNSPLHF
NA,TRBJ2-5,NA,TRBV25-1,TGTGCCAGCAGGTCGTTTGAGACCCAGTACTTC,CASRSFETQYF
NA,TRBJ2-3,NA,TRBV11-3,TGTGCCAGCAGCCGGGGGGCCACAGATACGCAGTATTTT,CASSRGATDTQYF
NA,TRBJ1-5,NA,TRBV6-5,TGTGCCAGCAGGGCGGGGACCTTCAATCAGCCCCAGCATTTT,CASRAGTFNQPQHF
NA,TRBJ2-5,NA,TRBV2,TGTGCCAGCAATGAAATAGAAGAGACCCAGTACTTC,CASNEIEETQYF
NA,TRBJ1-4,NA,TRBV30,TGTGCCTGGAGGGGTCTGGGGGGTGAAAAACTGTTTTTT,CAWRGLGGEKLFF
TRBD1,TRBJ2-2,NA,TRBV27,TGTGCCGAAAAGGACAGGGGACCCGTCGCGAACACCGGGGAGCTGTTTTTT,CAEKDRGPVANTGELFF
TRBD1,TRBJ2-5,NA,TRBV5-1,TGCGCCAGCAGCTCATCAGGGGGTGGTAGGGAGACCCAGTACTTC,CASSSSGGGRETQYF
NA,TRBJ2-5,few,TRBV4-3,TGCGCCAGCAGCCAAAAGCGGCTAACACGGGGGGAGACCCAGTACTTC,CASSQKRLTRGETQYF
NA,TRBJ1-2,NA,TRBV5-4,TGTGCCAGCAGTGATACGGGGAGGGGCTATGGCTACACCTTC,CASSDTGRGYGYTF
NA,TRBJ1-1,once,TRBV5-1,TGCGCCAGCAGCTTGCGACCAGCCCGGGCCCCGCTGAACACTGAAGCTTTCTTT,CASSLRPARAPLNTEAFF
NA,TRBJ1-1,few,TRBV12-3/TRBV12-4,TGTGCCAGCAGTTTCGGCAGGGACACTGAAGCTTTCTTT,CASSFGRDTEAFF
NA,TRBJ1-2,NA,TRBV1,TGCACCAGCAGCCATATGCAGGGTCGGGTGGGCTACACCTTC,CTSSHMQGRVGYTF
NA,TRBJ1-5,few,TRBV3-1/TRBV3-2,TGTGCCAGCAGCCAGTCAGGGGGCAATCAGCCCCAGCATTTT,CASSQSGGNQPQHF
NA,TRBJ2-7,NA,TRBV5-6,TGTGCCAGCAGCTCCGGGGTGGGAGAGCAGTACTTC,CASSSGVGEQYF
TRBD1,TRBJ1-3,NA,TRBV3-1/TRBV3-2,TGTGCCAGCAGCCTAACAGGGGCGGGAAACACCATATATTTT,CASSLTGAGNTIYF
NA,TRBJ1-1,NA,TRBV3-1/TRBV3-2,TGTGCCAGCAGCCAACAGGGCCCGAACACTGAAGCTTTCTTT,CASSQQGPNTEAFF
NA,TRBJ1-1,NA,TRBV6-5,TGTGCCAGCAGTTACCACACGGACACTGAAGCTTTCTTT,CASSYHTDTEAFF
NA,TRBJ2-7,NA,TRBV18,TGTGCCAGCTCACCACCGGGTCAGGGGGGTACGGTATACGAGCAGTACTTC,CASSPPGQGGTVYEQYF
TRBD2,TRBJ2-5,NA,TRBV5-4,TGTGCCAGCAGCGCCAGACTAGCGGGGGGTGAGACCCAGTACTTC,CASSARLAGGETQYF
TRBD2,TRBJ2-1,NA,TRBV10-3,TGTGCCATCAGACGGACTAGCGGAAACAATGAGCAGTTCTTC,CAIRRTSGNNEQFF
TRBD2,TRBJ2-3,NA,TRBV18,TGTGCCAGCTCATCGCTAGCGGCGACAGATACGCAGTATTTT,CASSSLAATDTQYF
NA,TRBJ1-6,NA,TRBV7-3,TGTGCCAGCAGCTTGACAGTCGGTGAGGGTTCACCCCTCCACTTT,CASSLTVGEGSPLHF
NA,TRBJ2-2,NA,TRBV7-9,TGTGCCAGCAGCCACAGGCGGCAGTGGAACACCGGGGAGCTGTTTTTT,CASSHRRQWNTGELFF
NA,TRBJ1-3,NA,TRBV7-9,TGTGCCAGCAGCATCCCACCCGGGACGCCTTCCTCTGGAAACACCATATATTTT,CASSIPPGTPSSGNTIYF